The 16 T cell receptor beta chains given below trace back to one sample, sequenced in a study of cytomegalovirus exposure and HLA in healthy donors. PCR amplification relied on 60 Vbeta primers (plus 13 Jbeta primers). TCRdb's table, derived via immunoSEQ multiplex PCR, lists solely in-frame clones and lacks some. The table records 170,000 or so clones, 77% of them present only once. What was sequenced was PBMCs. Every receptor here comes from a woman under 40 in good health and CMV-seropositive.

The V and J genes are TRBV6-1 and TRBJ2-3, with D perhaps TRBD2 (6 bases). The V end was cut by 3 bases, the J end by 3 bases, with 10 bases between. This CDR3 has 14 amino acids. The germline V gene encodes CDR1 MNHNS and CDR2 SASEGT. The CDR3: CASSDGGRTDTQYF. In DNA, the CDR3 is TGTGCCAGCAGTGACGGGGGTAGGACAGATACGCAGTATTTT.

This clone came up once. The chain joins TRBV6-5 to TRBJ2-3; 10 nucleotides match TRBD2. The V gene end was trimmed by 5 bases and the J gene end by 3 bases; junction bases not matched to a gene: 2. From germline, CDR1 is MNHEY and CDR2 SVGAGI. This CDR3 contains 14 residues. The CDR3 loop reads CASSLAGETDTQYF. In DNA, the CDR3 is TGTGCCAGCAGTCTAGCGGGAGAGACAGATACGCAGTATTTT.

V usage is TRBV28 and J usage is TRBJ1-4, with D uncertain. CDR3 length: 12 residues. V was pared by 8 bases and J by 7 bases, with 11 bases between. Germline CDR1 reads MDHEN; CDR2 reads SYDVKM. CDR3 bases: TGTGCCAGCTCAACTTCCCCTGAAAAACTGTTTTTT. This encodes CASSTSPEKLFF.

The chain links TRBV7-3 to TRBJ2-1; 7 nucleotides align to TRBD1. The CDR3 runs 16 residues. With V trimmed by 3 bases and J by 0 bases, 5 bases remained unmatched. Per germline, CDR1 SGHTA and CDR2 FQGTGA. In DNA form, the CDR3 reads TGTGCCAGCAGCTTTTTAGGGGGCCCCTCCTACAATGAGCAGTTCTTC. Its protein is CASSFLGGPSYNEQFF.

The DNA for the CDR3 is TGTGCCAGCAGATGGGGCCCTGAAAAACTGTTTTTT. As protein: CASRWGPEKLFF. The chain carries TRBV6-5 and TRBJ1-4; tentative D call: TRBD1 (5 bases). The V end lost 6 bases, the J end lost 7 bases, and 9 bases lay between the germline ends. Germline V lookup: CDR1 MNHEY, CDR2 SVGAGI. The CDR3 covers 12 residues.

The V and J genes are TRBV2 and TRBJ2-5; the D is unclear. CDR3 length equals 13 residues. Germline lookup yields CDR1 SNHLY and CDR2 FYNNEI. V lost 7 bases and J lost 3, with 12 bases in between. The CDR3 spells CASILGNKETQYF. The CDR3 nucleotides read TGTGCCAGCATCCTAGGAAATAAAGAGACCCAGTACTTC.

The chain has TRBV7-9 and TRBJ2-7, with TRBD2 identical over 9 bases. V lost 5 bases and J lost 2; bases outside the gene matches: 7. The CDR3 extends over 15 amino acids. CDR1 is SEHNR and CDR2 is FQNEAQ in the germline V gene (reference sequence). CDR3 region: CASSPSGKGPYEQYF. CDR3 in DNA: TGTGCCAGCAGCCCTAGCGGGAAGGGGCCCTACGAGCAGTACTTC.

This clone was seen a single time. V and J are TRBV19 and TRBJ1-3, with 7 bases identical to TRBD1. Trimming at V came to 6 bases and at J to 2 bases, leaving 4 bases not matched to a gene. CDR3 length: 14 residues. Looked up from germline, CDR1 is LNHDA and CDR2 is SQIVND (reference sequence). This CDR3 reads CASRMTGPGNTIYF. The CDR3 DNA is TGTGCCAGTAGGATGACAGGGCCTGGAAACACCATATATTTT.

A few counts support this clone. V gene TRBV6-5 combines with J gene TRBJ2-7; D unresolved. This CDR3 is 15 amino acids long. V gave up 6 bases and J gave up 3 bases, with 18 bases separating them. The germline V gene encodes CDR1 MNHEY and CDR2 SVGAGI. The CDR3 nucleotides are TGTGCCAGCAGCAAGAGATTTGAGTTAGTCTACGAGCAGTACTTC. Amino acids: CASSKRFELVYEQYF.

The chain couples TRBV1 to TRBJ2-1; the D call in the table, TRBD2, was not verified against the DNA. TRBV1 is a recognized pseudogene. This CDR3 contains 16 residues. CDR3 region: CTSSQDAGSHYNEQFF. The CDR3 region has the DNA TGCACCAGCAGCCAAGATGCGGGTTCCCATTACAATGAGCAGTTCTTC.

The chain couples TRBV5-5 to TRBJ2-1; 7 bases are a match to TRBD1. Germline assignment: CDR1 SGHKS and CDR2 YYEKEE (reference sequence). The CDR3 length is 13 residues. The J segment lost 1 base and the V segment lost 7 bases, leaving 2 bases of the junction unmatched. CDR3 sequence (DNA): TGTGCCAGCGCAGGGGGTTCCTACAATGAGCAGTTCTTC. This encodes CASAGGSYNEQFF.

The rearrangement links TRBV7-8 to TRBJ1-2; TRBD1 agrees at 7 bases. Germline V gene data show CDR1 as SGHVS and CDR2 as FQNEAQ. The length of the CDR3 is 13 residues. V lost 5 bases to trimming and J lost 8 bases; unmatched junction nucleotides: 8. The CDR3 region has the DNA TGTGCCAGCAGCCAAACGGACAGGCTGGGCTACACCTTC. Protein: CASSQTDRLGYTF.

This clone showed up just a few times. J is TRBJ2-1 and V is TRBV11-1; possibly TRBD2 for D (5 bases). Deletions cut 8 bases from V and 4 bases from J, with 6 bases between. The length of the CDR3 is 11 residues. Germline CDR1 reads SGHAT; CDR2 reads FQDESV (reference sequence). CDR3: CASGGYNEQFF. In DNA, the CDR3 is TGTGCCAGCGGAGGTTACAATGAGCAGTTCTTC.

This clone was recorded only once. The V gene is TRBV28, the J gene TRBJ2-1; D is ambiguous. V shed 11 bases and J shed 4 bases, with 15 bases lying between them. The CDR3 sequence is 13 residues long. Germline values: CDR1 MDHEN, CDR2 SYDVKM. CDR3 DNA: TGTGCCGTGGAGTTCCTTAAGTACAATGAGCAGTTCTTC. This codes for CAVEFLKYNEQFF.

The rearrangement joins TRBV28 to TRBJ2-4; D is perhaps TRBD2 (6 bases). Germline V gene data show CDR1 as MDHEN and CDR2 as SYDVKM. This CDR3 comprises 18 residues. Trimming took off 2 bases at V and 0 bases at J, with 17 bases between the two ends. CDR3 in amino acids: CASSLPGWEARAKNIQYF. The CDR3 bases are TGTGCCAGCAGTTTACCCGGTTGGGAGGCGAGAGCCAAAAACATTCAGTACTTC.

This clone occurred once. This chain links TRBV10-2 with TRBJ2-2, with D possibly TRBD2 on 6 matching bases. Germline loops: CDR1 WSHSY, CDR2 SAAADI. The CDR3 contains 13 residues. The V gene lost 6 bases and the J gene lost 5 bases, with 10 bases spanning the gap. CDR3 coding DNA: TGCGCCAGCAGGGCAGGGAGGACCGGGGAGCTGTTTTTT. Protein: CASRAGRTGELFF.